These 20 T cell receptor beta chains originate from one sample sequenced in a study of kidney transplant recipient with SARS-CoV-2 infection. MiXCR was run by TCRdb on the reads, yielding one entry per CDR3 protein. The sample consists of under 300,000 distinct CDR3 sequences, around 28% of them appearing once. This specimen was a blood sample, taken at baseline and on day 111 from a kidney transplant recipient. The receptor set was obtained from a male patient aged 25-45 years who had COVID-19 and was a kidney transplant recipient. Some T cells may have come from the graft donor.

Points on this clonotype: This may be a read error, as it is one base from a much larger clone. The rearrangement joins TRBV5-1 to TRBJ1-2; D uncertain. Germline V lookup: CDR1 SGHRS, CDR2 YFSETQ. The CDR3 runs to 16 residues. Trimming shortened V by 10 bases and J by 4 bases, and 26 bases separated the two germline ends. For the CDR3, the DNA is TGCGCCGGCCAGTTAAAATCGGTTCGAAAGACCTATGGCTACACCTTC. It specifies CAGQLKSVRKTYGYTF.

On this clonotype itself: The junction shows a germline mismatch at one end, possibly a read error. The chain uses TRBV3-1 and TRBJ2-1, with 7 bases fitting TRBD2. This CDR3 contains 16 residues. Looked up from germline, CDR1 is LGHDT and CDR2 is YNNKEL (reference sequence). The CDR3 reads CASSQVASGYYNGQFF. The CDR3 DNA reads TGTGCCAGCAGCCAAGTAGCTAGCGGTTACTACAATGGGCAGTTCTTC.

A remark on this clonotype: It may be a read error: a sequence one base away is much more abundant. The chain carries TRBV10-3 and TRBJ1-3, with D hard to call. The CDR3 is 15 amino acids. Germline V lookup: CDR1 ENHRY, CDR2 SYGVKD. The chain's CDR3 is CAISDKGGSGNAIYF. The CDR3 DNA reads TGTGCCATCAGTGACAAGGGTGGCTCTGGAAACGCCATATATTTT.

At least ten counts were recorded for this clonotype. The chain employs TRBV6-2 or TRBV6-3 and TRBJ1-4; TRBD1 agrees at 7 bases. Trimming removed 5 bases from V and 8 bases from J; junction bases left unmatched: 8. Germline V gene sequence: CDR1 MNHEY, CDR2 SVGEGT. This CDR3 is built from 14 residues. The CDR3 bases are TGTGCCAGCAGTCCGGGACAGCCTTCAGAAAAACTGTTTTTT. Protein sequence: CASSPGQPSEKLFF.

As concerns this clonotype: A clone one base away is much larger, so this may be a read error. CDR3 amino acids: CAIYPGRGYEQYF. For the CDR3, the DNA is TGTGCCATCTATCCGGGGCGGGGGTACGAGCAGTACTTC. The chain couples TRBV6-8 to TRBJ2-7, with 7 bases identical to TRBD2. V dropped 10 bases and J dropped 4; count of bases not matched to a gene: 10. Germline assignment: CDR1 MNHGY and CDR2 SAAAGT. The CDR3 is 13 residues long.

This clonotype occurred a few times. The genes are TRBV24-1 and TRBJ2-3; D is undetermined. Trimming cost V 4 bases and J 5 bases, with 6 bases left between them. This CDR3 contains 12 residues. Germline loops: CDR1 KGHDR, CDR2 SFDVKD. In DNA form, the CDR3 reads TGTGCCACCAGTGACCAGGTAGATACGCAGTATTTT. It encodes CATSDQVDTQYF.

V gene TRBV3-1 combines with J gene TRBJ2-1, with TRBD2 matching over 14 bases. Germline V gene sequence: CDR1 LGHDT, CDR2 YNNKEL (reference sequence). With 4 bases clipped from V and 10 bases from J, the junction kept 9 bases outside the gene matches. This CDR3 has 16 residues. DNA for the CDR3: TGTGCCAGCAGCCCAAAGTCGGGACTAGCGGGGGTAGAGCAGTTCTTC. It encodes CASSPKSGLAGVEQFF.

This clonotype appeared a single time. A read error may explain this, as a much larger clone is one base away. The chain carries TRBV11-2 and TRBJ1-1; D may be TRBD1 (5 bases). V was cut by 8 bases and J by 3 bases, with 16 bases left in between. Germline V lookup: CDR1 SGHAT, CDR2 FQNNGV. The CDR3 runs to 14 residues. CDR3 region: CASGPNLGDTEAFF. CDR3 nucleotides: TGTGCCAGCGGCCCGAACTTAGGGGACACTGAAGCTTTCTTT. Supplemented by reference TRBV11-2 and TRBJ1-1, the full variable domain reads EAGVAQSPRYKIIEKRQSVAFWCNPISGHATLYWYQQILGQGPKLLIQFQNNGVVDDSQLPKDRFSAERLKGVDSTLKIQPAKLEDSAVYLCASGPNLGDTEAFFGQGTRLTVV.

This clonotype came up many times. The chain links TRBV6-9 to TRBJ1-2; D uncertain. The V and J ends lost 4 bases and 4 bases respectively, with 22 bases between them. There are 17 residues in the CDR3. The germline gives CDR1 MNHGY, CDR2 SVAAGI. The CDR3 here is CASSLHKPYGKTYGYTF. CDR3 DNA: TGTGCCAGCAGTTTACACAAGCCTTACGGAAAGACCTATGGCTACACCTTC.

This clonotype was detected only a few times. The rearrangement links TRBV25-1 to TRBJ1-2, with D hard to call. Trimming pared 4 bases from V and 4 bases from J, leaving 22 bases between. Germline CDR1 and CDR2: MGHDK and SYGVNS. The CDR3 totals 17 residues. The CDR3 nucleotides read TGTGCCAGCAGTGTGAAAACAGAACTGGGAAAGACCTATGGCTACACCTTC. This codes for CASSVKTELGKTYGYTF.

This clonotype was seen many times. The rearrangement joins TRBV21-1 to TRBJ2-1; no check of the table's D call, TRBD1, against the DNA was made. TRBV21-1 is a pseudogene locus. CDR3 length: 15 residues. CDR3 in DNA: TGTGCCAGCAGCAACCCGGGACAGGGGGGTGAAGAGCAGTTCTTC. This gives the protein CASSNPGQGGEEQFF.

This clonotype was seen many times. The chain is built from TRBV12-3 or TRBV12-4 and TRBJ1-2; D unclear. This CDR3 is 17 amino acids long. The ends were cut back, 4 bases at V and 4 bases at J, with 22 bases in the middle. The CDR3 DNA reads TGTGCCAGCAGTTGTGGATCCAGCTTCCGAAAGACCTATGGCTACACCTTC. It translates to CASSCGSSFRKTYGYTF.

On this clonotype itself: This may be a read error: a much more frequent sequence differs by one nucleotide. The chain carries TRBV7-3 and TRBJ2-7; 11 nucleotides match TRBD2. This CDR3 spans 21 amino acids. In germline, CDR1 is SGHTA, CDR2 FQGTGA. The CDR3 sequence: CASSFARVGYSGLAGSYERYV. CDR3 bases: TGTGCCAGCAGCTTTGCTAGGGTTGGCTATTCAGGACTAGCGGGTTCCTACGAGCGGTACGTC.

This clonotype was counted ten times or more. The chain uses TRBV28 and TRBJ1-6, with D maybe TRBD1 (5 bases). The CDR3 sequence is 15 residues long. V was pared by 5 bases and J by 10 bases, with 18 bases between. Germline V CDR1 and CDR2: MDHEN, SYDVKM. The CDR3 is CASSKAPLRDSPLHF. The CDR3 coding sequence is TGTGCCAGCAGTAAAGCCCCGCTCAGGGACTCACCCCTCCACTTT.

On this clonotype itself: This clone may be a read error of a much larger clone one base away. The chain uses TRBV5-3 and TRBJ2-7; D remains unclear. TRBV5-3 belongs to the ORF category, with a function that is uncertain. The CDR3 is 12 residues long. The CDR3 reads CVRSLLLYEQYF. For the CDR3, the DNA is TGTGTCAGAAGCTTGTTATTGTACGAGCAGTACTTC.

Many counts were recorded for this clonotype. This chain uses TRBV5-4 with TRBJ1-2; no clear D gene. This CDR3 spans 16 amino acids. Between the trimmed V and J ends, which lost 7 bases and 4 bases, there was a span of 23 bases. CDR1 is SGHNT and CDR2 is YYREEE in the germline V gene (reference sequence). The CDR3 protein is CASHYYVPGKTYGYTF. Written as DNA, the CDR3 is TGTGCCAGCCATTACTACGTACCAGGAAAGACCTATGGCTACACCTTC. Looking up the rest from reference TRBV5-4 and TRBJ1-2 gives the full variable domain: ETGVTQSPTHLIKTRGQQVTLRCSSQSGHNTVSWYQQALGQGPQFIFQYYREEENGRGNFPPRFSGLQFPNYSSELNVNALELDDSALYLCASHYYVPGKTYGYTFGSGTRLTVV.

This clonotype appeared many times. This rearrangement joins TRBV27 to TRBJ1-2, with TRBD1 as a possible D gene (5 bases). The CDR3 is 15 amino acids. Per the germline V gene, CDR1 is MNHEY and CDR2 is SMNVEV (reference sequence). V was trimmed by 8 bases and J by 3 bases, leaving 19 bases between them. The CDR3 DNA sequence: TGTGCCAGCGGGGGGGACGGGGAAGCACACTATGGCTACACCTTC. Translation: CASGGDGEAHYGYTF.

This clonotype was recorded a few times. This rearrangement joins TRBV6-5 to TRBJ1-1, with D perhaps TRBD1 (5 bases). V lost 8 bases and J lost 6, with 19 bases in between. Germline values: CDR1 MNHEY, CDR2 SVGAGI. The CDR3 loop spans 14 amino acids. CDR3 loop: CASAAGRSGAEAFF. CDR3 bases: TGTGCCAGCGCAGCAGGGCGGAGTGGCGCTGAAGCTTTCTTT.

This clonotype has a handful of counts. The chain carries TRBV11-2 and TRBJ1-2; D unresolved. Trimming took off 4 bases at V and 4 bases at J, with 22 bases between the two ends. The CDR3 has 17 residues. Per germline, CDR1 SGHAT and CDR2 FQNNGV. Here the CDR3 reads CASSYPRTSRKTYGYTF. Here the CDR3 DNA reads TGTGCCAGCAGCTATCCTAGAACAAGCAGAAAGACCTATGGCTACACCTTC.

J is TRBJ2-3 and V is TRBV6-8, with a weak D call TRBD2 (6 bases). The V gene's germline CDR1 is MNHGY and CDR2 SAAAGT. The CDR3 has 12 residues. The V end was cut by 3 bases, the J end by 8 bases, with 9 bases between. The CDR3: CASSYQGGTQYF. The CDR3 nucleotides are TGTGCCAGCAGTTATCAGGGAGGTACGCAGTATTTT.